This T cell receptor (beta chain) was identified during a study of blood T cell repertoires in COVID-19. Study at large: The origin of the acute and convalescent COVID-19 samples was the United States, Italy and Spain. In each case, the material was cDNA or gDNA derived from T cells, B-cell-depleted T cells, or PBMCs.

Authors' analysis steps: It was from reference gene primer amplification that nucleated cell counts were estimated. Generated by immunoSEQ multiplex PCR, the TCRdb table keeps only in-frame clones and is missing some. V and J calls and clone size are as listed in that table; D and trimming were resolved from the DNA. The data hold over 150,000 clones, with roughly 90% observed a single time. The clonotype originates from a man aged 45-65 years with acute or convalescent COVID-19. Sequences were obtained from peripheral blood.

This chain's CDR3 is CASRTGNYGYTF. DNA of the CDR3: TGTGCCAGCAGAACAGGGAACTATGGCTACACCTTC. The gene calls are TRBV2 and TRBJ1-2, with TRBD1 as a possible D gene (6 bases). Looked up from germline, CDR1 is SNHLY and CDR2 is FYNNEI. V was pared by 6 bases and J by 2 bases, with 7 bases between. The CDR3 sequence is 12 residues long.